A few counts support the clone carrying this TCR beta chain. Documented time point: pre-sensitization, week 0. Treatment given: therapeutic diphenylcyclopropenone sensitization with weekly scalp DPC. This sample stems from a study of human T cells and chemical hapten exposure. V gave up 3 bases and J gave up 8 bases, with 16 bases separating them. CDR1 is LGHDT and CDR2 is YNNKEL in the germline V gene (reference sequence). The CDR3 loop spans 14 amino acids. TCRdb called the RACE reads again in MiXCR, with one record for every CDR3 protein. The sample carries roughly 250,000 distinct CDR3 sequences, approximately 8.6% recorded once.

This rearrangement joins TRBV3-1 to TRBJ1-2; TRBD1 might be the D (5 bases). This specimen consisted of whole blood, obtained in connection with sensitization to the hapten diphenylcyclopropenone (DPC). The sequence was obtained from a woman aged 40-49 years with alopecia areata. Some clones in this sample may be carry-over from other donors' samples. CDR3 loop: CASSQGSGARGYTF. CDR3 DNA sequence: TGTGCCAGCAGCCAGGGTTCTGGGGCGCGGGGCTACACCTTC.